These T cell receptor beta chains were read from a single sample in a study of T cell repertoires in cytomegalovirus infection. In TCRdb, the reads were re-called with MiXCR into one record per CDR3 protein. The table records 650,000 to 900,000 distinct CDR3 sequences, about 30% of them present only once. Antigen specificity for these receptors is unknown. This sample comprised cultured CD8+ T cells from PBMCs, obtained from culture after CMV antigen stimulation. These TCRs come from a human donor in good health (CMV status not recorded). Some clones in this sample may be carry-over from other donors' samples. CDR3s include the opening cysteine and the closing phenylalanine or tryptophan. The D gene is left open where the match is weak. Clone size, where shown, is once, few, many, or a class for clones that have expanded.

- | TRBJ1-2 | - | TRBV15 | CATSAHGPNYGYTF | TGTGCCACCAGCGCCCACGGTCCTAACTATGGCTACACCTTC
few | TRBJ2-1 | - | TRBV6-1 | CASSVTLDTTDEQFF | TGTGCCAGCAGTGTAACACTCGACACAACGGATGAGCAGTTCTTC
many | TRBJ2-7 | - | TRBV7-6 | CASSSVPYEQYF | TGTGCCAGCAGCTCCGTACCCTACGAGCAGTACTTC
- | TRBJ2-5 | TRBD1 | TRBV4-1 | CASSHPGTGVGETQYF | TGCGCCAGCAGCCACCCCGGGACAGGGGTAGGAGAGACCCAGTACTTC
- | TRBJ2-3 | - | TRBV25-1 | CASSEFGRYTDTQYF | TGTGCCAGCAGTGAATTTGGCCGATACACAGATACGCAGTATTTT
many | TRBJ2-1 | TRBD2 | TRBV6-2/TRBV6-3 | CASSLAGFYNEQFF | TGTGCCAGCAGTCTAGCGGGGTTTTACAATGAGCAGTTCTTC
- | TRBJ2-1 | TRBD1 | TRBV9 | CASSDYRDRKNNEQFF | TGTGCCAGCAGCGACTACCGGGACAGGAAAAACAATGAGCAGTTCTTC
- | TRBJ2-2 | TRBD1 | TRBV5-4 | CANSSPPGQENTGELFF | TGTGCCAACAGCTCCCCTCCGGGACAGGAGAACACCGGGGAGCTGTTTTTT
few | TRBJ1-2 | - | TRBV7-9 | CASSRPSSGDGYTF | TGTGCCAGCAGCCGCCCGTCCTCCGGGGATGGCTACACCTTC
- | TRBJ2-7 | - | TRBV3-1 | CASSHRDVSYEQYF | TGTGCCAGCAGCCACAGGGACGTCAGTTACGAGCAGTACTTC
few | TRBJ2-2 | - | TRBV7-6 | CASSSLHTDWGELFF | TGTGCCAGCAGCTCGTTACATACCGACTGGGGGGAGCTGTTTTTT
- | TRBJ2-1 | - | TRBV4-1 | CASSQGTQQFF | TGCGCCAGCAGCCAAGGAACCCAGCAGTTCTTC
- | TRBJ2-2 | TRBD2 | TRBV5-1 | CASSRLAGANIGELFF | TGCGCCAGCAGCAGACTAGCGGGAGCGAACATCGGGGAGCTGTTTTTT
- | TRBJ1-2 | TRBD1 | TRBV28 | CASSLMGDRYYGYTF | TGTGCCAGCAGTTTAATGGGGGACAGGTACTATGGCTACACCTTC
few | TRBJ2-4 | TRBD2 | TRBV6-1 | CATRGLAGSLGKNIQYF | TGTGCCACCCGGGGACTAGCGGGGAGCTTAGGCAAAAACATTCAGTACTTC
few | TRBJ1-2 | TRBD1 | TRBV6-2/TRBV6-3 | CASDRGLKAFNYGYTF | TGTGCCAGCGACAGGGGGCTAAAGGCATTTAACTATGGCTACACCTTC
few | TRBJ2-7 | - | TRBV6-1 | CASRDPGPSYEQYF | TGTGCCAGCAGGGACCCGGGGCCATCCTACGAGCAGTACTTC
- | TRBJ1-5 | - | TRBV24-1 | CATSRTGINQPQHF | TGTGCCACCAGTCGGACGGGGATCAATCAGCCCCAGCATTTT
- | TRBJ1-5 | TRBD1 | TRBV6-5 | CASSFGTAQPQHF | TGTGCCAGCAGTTTCGGGACAGCCCAGCCCCAGCATTTT
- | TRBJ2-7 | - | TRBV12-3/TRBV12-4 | CASSRQRFYEQYF | TGTGCCAGCAGCCGACAGCGGTTCTACGAGCAGTACTTC
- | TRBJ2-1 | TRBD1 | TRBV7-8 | CASSLDESGDRTYNEQFF | TGTGCCAGCAGCTTAGACGAATCGGGGGACAGGACTTACAATGAGCAGTTCTTC
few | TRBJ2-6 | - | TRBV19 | CASSSRTAGRANVLTF | TGTGCCAGTAGTTCAAGGACAGCCGGGAGGGCCAACGTCCTGACTTTC
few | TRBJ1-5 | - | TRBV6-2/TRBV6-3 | CASSYSIDFVHNQPQHF | TGTGCCAGCAGTTACTCGATAGATTTCGTACACAATCAGCCCCAGCATTTT
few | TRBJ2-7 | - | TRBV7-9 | CASSDGKAMSSYEQYF | TGTGCCAGCAGCGACGGGAAGGCAATGAGCTCCTACGAGCAGTACTTC
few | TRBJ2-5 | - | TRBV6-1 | CASTGSLETQYF | TGTGCCAGCACAGGGTCTCTAGAGACCCAGTACTTC
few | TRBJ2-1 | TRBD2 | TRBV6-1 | CASRGGGGGSYNEQFF | TGTGCCAGCAGGGGAGGCGGGGGGGGCTCCTACAATGAGCAGTTCTTC
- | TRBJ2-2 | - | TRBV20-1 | CSAREGPRANTGELFF | TGCAGTGCTAGAGAGGGCCCTAGGGCGAACACCGGGGAGCTGTTTTTT